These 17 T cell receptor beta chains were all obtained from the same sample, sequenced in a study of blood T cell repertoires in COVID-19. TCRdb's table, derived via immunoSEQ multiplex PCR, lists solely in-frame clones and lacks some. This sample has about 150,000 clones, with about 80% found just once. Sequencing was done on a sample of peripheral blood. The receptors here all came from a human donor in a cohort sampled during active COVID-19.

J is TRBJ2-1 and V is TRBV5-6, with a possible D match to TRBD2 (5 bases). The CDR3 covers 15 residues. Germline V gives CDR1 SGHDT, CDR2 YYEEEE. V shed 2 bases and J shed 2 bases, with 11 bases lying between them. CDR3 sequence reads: CASSLGSATYNEQFF. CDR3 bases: TGTGCCAGCAGCTTAGGTAGCGCGACCTACAATGAGCAGTTCTTC. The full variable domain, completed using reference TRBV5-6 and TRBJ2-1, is DAGVTQSPTHLIKTRGQQVTLRCSPKSGHDTVSWYQQALGQGPQFIFQYYEEEERQRGNFPDRFSGHQFPNYSSELNVNALLLGDSALYLCASSLGSATYNEQFFGPGTRLTVL.

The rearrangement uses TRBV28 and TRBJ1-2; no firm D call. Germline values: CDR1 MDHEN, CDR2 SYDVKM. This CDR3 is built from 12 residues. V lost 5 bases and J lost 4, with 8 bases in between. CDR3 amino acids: CASSAQAYGYTF. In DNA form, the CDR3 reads TGTGCCAGCAGTGCCCAGGCCTATGGCTACACCTTC.

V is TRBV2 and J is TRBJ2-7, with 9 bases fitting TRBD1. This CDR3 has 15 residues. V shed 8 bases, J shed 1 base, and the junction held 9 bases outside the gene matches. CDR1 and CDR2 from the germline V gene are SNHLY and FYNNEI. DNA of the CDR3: TGTGCCAGCGGGCCCCGGGACAGGGAGTCCTACGAGCAGTACTTC. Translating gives CASGPRDRESYEQYF.

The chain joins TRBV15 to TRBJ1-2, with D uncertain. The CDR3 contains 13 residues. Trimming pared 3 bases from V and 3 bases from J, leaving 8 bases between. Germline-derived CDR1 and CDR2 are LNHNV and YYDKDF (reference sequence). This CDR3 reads CATSRSRDYGYTF. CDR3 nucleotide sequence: TGTGCCACCAGCAGGTCCCGCGACTATGGCTACACCTTC.

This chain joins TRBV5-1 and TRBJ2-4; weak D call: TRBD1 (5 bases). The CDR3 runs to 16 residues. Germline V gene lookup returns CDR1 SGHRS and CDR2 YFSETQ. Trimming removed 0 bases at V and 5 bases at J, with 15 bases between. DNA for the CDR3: TGCGCCAGCAGCTTGGAACCTCAGGGTAACCAAAACATTCAGTACTTC. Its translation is CASSLEPQGNQNIQYF.

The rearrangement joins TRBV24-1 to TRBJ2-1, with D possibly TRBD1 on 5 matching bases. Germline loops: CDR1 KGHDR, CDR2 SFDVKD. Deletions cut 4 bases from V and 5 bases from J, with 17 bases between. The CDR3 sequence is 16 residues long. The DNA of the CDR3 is TGTGCCACCAGTGACCCGACAGTCCGAGCAAACAATGAGCAGTTCTTC. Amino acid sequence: CATSDPTVRANNEQFF.

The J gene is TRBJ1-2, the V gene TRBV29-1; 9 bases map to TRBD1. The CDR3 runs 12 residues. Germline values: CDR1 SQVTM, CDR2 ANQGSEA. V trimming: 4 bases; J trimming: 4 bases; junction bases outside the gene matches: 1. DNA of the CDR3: TGCAGCGTTGGGGACAGGGCCTATGGCTACACCTTC. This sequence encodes CSVGDRAYGYTF.

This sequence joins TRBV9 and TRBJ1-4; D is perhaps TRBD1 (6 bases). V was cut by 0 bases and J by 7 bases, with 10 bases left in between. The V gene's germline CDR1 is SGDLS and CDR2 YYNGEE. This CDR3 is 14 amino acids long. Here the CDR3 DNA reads TGTGCCAGCAGCGTAGCAGGGGACGGTGAAAAACTGTTTTTT. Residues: CASSVAGDGEKLFF.

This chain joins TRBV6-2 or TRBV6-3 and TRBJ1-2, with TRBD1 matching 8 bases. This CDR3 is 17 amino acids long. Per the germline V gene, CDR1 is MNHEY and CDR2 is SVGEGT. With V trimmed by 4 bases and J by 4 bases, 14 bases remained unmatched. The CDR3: CASSSLTGQGLSYGYTF. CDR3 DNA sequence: TGTGCCAGCAGTTCCCTTACCGGACAGGGACTAAGCTATGGCTACACCTTC.

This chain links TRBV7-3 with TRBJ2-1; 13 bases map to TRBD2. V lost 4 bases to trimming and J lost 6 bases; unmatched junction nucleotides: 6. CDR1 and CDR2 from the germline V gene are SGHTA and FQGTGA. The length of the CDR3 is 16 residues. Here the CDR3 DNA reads TGTGCCAGCAGCTCACAAACTAGCGGGAGGGCCAATGAGCAGTTCTTC. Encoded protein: CASSSQTSGRANEQFF.

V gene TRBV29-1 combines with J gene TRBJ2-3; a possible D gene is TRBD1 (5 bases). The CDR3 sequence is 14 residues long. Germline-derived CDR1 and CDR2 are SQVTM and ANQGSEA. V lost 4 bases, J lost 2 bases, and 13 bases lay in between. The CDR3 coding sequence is TGCAGCGTTGCGCTCTTGGGGCACACAGATACGCAGTATTTT. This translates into CSVALLGHTDTQYF.

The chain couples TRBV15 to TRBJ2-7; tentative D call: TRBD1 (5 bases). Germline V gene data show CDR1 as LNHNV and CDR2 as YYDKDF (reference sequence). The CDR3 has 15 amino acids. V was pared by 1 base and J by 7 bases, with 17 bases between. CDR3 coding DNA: TGTGCCACCAGCAGAGGGACACACTTTCGGCAAGAGCAGTACGTC. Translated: CATSRGTHFRQEQYV.

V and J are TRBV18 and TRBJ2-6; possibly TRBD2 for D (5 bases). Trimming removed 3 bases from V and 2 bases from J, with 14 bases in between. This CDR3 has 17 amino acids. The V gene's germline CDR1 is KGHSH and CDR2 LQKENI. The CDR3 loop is CASSPARVGTGANVLTF. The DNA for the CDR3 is TGTGCCAGCTCACCGGCGAGGGTGGGAACTGGGGCCAACGTCCTGACTTTC.

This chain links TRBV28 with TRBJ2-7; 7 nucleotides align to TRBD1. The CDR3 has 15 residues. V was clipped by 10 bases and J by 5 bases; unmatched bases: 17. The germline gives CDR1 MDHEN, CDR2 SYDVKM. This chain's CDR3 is CATLRLPGTVNEQYF. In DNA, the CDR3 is TGTGCCACTCTCAGGTTACCCGGGACAGTTAACGAGCAGTACTTC.

The CDR3 protein is CASSRGRDNSPLHF. The CDR3 DNA sequence: TGTGCCAGCAGTAGGGGGAGGGATAATTCACCCCTCCACTTT. The chain employs TRBV6-5 and TRBJ1-6; D perhaps matches TRBD1 (6 bases). V lost 5 bases, J lost 5 bases, and 10 bases lay in between. The CDR3 is made up of 14 amino acids. Germline V gene lookup returns CDR1 MNHEY and CDR2 SVGAGI.

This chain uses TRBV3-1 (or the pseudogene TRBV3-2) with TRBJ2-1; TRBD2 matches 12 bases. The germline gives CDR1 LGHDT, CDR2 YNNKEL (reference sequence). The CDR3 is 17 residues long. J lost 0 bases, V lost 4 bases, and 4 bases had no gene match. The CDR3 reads CASSPGLAGSSYNEQFF. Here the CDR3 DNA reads TGTGCCAGCAGCCCGGGACTAGCGGGTAGCTCCTACAATGAGCAGTTCTTC.

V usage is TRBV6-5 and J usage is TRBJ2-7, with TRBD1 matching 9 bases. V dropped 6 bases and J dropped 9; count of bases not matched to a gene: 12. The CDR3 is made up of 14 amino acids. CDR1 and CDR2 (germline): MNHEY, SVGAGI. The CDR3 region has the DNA TGTGCCAGCAGCGTTACAACAGGGGGCGCAGGGCAGTACTTC. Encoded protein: CASSVTTGGAGQYF.